This TCR beta chain originates from a study of blood T cells in healthy people across ages. Study background: About one barcoded beta molecule was captured per two T cells (by template switching).

Trimming shortened V by 4 bases and J by 4 bases, and 13 bases separated the two germline ends. CDR3 length equals 14 residues. Germline CDR1 SGHTA, CDR2 FQGNSA. Study findings and constraints: Correlation between TCR beta diversity and naive T cell percentage was strong. One million T cells yielded diversity estimates that were considered underestimates.

For this clonotype: Its antigen is unidentified.

The use of a sample-barcoded 5' primer and a J-beta primer mix characterized a second PCR of roughly 6 to 11 cycles. TCRdb re-called the 5' RACE reads through MiXCR, storing one row per CDR3 protein. Among approximately 680,000 distinct CDR3 sequences, roughly 32% were seen once, and the ten largest hold 15%. This sequence originates from a woman older than 75 in good health. The sequencing sample was made of blood. V is TRBV7-2 and J is TRBJ1-2; the D is unclear. CDR3 sequence: CASSYTGTFYGYTF. CDR3 sequence (DNA): TGTGCCAGCAGCTACACGGGTACATTCTATGGCTACACCTTC.